A selection of T cell receptor beta chains follows, all from one sample in a study of T cell responses to AZD1222 COVID-19 vaccine. Using immunoSEQ multiplex PCR, the repertoire was profiled, and TCRdb retains in-frame clones only, with some absent. The sample has some 86,000 clones; 80% are singletons. Sequences were derived from peripheral blood, sampled on day 0 of AZD1222 vaccination. Source of these receptors: an adult in good health. Each CDR3 is given with its conserved first and last residue. The D gene is left open where the match is weak. Only part of the rows carry a size: once, few, many, or a class if the clone is expanded.

clone size: NA; D gene: TRBD1; J gene: TRBJ2-7; V gene: TRBV29-1; CDR3 protein: CSVDRGYEQYF; CDR3 DNA: TGCAGCGTCGACAGGGGGTACGAGCAGTACTTC
clone size: NA; D gene: NA; J gene: TRBJ1-2; V gene: TRBV5-8; CDR3 protein: CASSFQLVGTGYGYTF; CDR3 DNA: TGTGCCAGCAGCTTTCAATTAGTGGGGACCGGTTATGGCTACACCTTC
clone size: NA; D gene: NA; J gene: TRBJ1-4; V gene: TRBV4-1; CDR3 protein: CASSQEPATNEKLFF; CDR3 DNA: TGCGCCAGCAGCCAAGAACCTGCAACTAATGAAAAACTGTTTTTT
clone size: NA; D gene: TRBD2; J gene: TRBJ2-5; V gene: TRBV28; CDR3 protein: CASSRGTRIQTQYF; CDR3 DNA: TGTGCCAGCAGCCGGGGGACTAGGATCCAGACCCAGTACTTC
clone size: NA; D gene: TRBD1; J gene: TRBJ1-1; V gene: TRBV4-1; CDR3 protein: CASRGQANTEAFF; CDR3 DNA: TGCGCCAGCAGGGGACAGGCTAACACTGAAGCTTTCTTT
clone size: many; D gene: NA; J gene: TRBJ1-1; V gene: TRBV4-1; CDR3 protein: CASSQDLRNTEAFF; CDR3 DNA: TGCGCCAGCAGCCAAGATCTCAGGAACACTGAAGCTTTCTTT
clone size: few; D gene: NA; J gene: TRBJ1-3; V gene: TRBV15; CDR3 protein: CATRLTRNSGNTIYF; CDR3 DNA: TGTGCCACCCGCCTTACCCGGAACTCTGGAAACACCATATATTTT
clone size: NA; D gene: TRBD1; J gene: TRBJ2-1; V gene: TRBV27; CDR3 protein: CASGQTGTGYNEQFF; CDR3 DNA: TGTGCCAGCGGCCAAACCGGGACAGGGTACAATGAGCAGTTCTTC
clone size: NA; D gene: NA; J gene: TRBJ2-7; V gene: TRBV5-1; CDR3 protein: CASSLDFYVGPYEQYF; CDR3 DNA: TGCGCCAGCAGCTTGGATTTTTATGTTGGCCCCTACGAGCAGTACTTC
clone size: NA; D gene: NA; J gene: TRBJ1-6; V gene: TRBV6-5; CDR3 protein: CASMEVDGAPLHF; CDR3 DNA: TGTGCCAGCATGGAGGTTGACGGGGCACCCCTCCACTTT
clone size: once; D gene: NA; J gene: TRBJ2-7; V gene: TRBV7-9; CDR3 protein: CASSLDLFYYEQYF; CDR3 DNA: TGTGCCAGCAGCCTGGATCTTTTTTACTACGAGCAGTACTTC
clone size: NA; D gene: NA; J gene: TRBJ1-1; V gene: TRBV5-6; CDR3 protein: CASSPSPNTEAFF; CDR3 DNA: TGTGCCAGCAGCCCGAGTCCGAACACTGAAGCTTTCTTT
clone size: NA; D gene: NA; J gene: TRBJ2-2; V gene: TRBV7-9; CDR3 protein: CASSPNTGELFF; CDR3 DNA: TGTGCCAGCAGCCCTAACACCGGGGAGCTGTTTTTT
clone size: NA; D gene: NA; J gene: TRBJ1-1; V gene: TRBV18; CDR3 protein: CASSSAGGNTEAFF; CDR3 DNA: TGTGCCAGCTCTTCTGCGGGGGGGAACACTGAAGCTTTCTTT
clone size: once; D gene: NA; J gene: TRBJ1-4; V gene: TRBV18; CDR3 protein: CASSPLMGSEKLFF; CDR3 DNA: TGTGCCAGCTCACCACTGATGGGTTCCGAAAAACTGTTTTTT
clone size: NA; D gene: TRBD1; J gene: TRBJ1-1; V gene: TRBV2; CDR3 protein: CASSVRGGLDTEAFF; CDR3 DNA: TGTGCCAGCAGTGTACGAGGGGGCCTAGACACTGAAGCTTTCTTT
clone size: NA; D gene: TRBD1; J gene: TRBJ1-1; V gene: TRBV6-5; CDR3 protein: CAGGTENTEAFF; CDR3 DNA: TGTGCCGGGGGGACAGAGAACACTGAAGCTTTCTTT
clone size: NA; D gene: NA; J gene: TRBJ1-6; V gene: TRBV15; CDR3 protein: CATSRDPQNSPLHF; CDR3 DNA: TGTGCCACCAGTCGGGACCCACAAAATTCACCCCTCCACTTT
clone size: NA; D gene: TRBD2; J gene: TRBJ2-3; V gene: TRBV7-2; CDR3 protein: CASSQIGTSASGYTQYF; CDR3 DNA: TGTGCCAGCAGCCAGATCGGGACTAGCGCTTCGGGATATACGCAGTATTTT
clone size: NA; D gene: TRBD2; J gene: TRBJ2-5; V gene: TRBV30; CDR3 protein: CAWSKGGTSGRLGAETQYF; CDR3 DNA: TGTGCCTGGAGTAAGGGGGGGACTAGCGGGCGGCTTGGCGCAGAGACCCAGTACTTC
clone size: NA; D gene: TRBD1; J gene: TRBJ1-4; V gene: TRBV5-1; CDR3 protein: CASSPTDRGYEKLFF; CDR3 DNA: TGCGCCAGCAGCCCGACAGACAGGGGCTATGAAAAACTGTTTTTT
clone size: NA; D gene: TRBD1; J gene: TRBJ1-1; V gene: TRBV19; CDR3 protein: CASSRQGARGARRNTEAFF; CDR3 DNA: TGTGCCAGTAGTCGGCAGGGGGCGCGGGGCGCGAGACGGAACACTGAAGCTTTCTTT
clone size: few; D gene: NA; J gene: TRBJ2-7; V gene: TRBV3-1/TRBV3-2; CDR3 protein: CASSHGLYEQYF; CDR3 DNA: TGTGCCAGCAGCCACGGCTTGTACGAGCAGTACTTC
clone size: NA; D gene: NA; J gene: TRBJ1-2; V gene: TRBV12-3/TRBV12-4; CDR3 protein: CASSLIRNYGYTF; CDR3 DNA: TGTGCCAGCAGTTTGATCCGGAACTATGGCTACACCTTC
clone size: medium-sized; D gene: TRBD1; J gene: TRBJ1-6; V gene: TRBV5-1; CDR3 protein: CASRGTGENSPLHF; CDR3 DNA: TGCGCCAGCAGGGGGACAGGGGAGAATTCACCCCTCCACTTT
clone size: NA; D gene: TRBD2; J gene: TRBJ2-1; V gene: TRBV5-1; CDR3 protein: CASSLGKRGGLYNEQFF; CDR3 DNA: TGCGCCAGCAGCTTGGGTAAGCGGGGGGGCCTCTACAATGAGCAGTTCTTC